The rows below give T cell receptor beta chains drawn from one sample of a study of molecular identifiers for immune sequencing clone quantification. One entry per CDR3 protein results from TCRdb running MiXCR on the PCR reads. The sample contains about 640,000 distinct CDR3 sequences, around 20% of which appear only once. Sequences were obtained from naive CD8+ T cells from blood, with Jurkat cell RNA spiked in. These receptors were taken from a human donor in good health. Some libraries in this study had Jurkat cell RNA spiked in. Both conserved end residues are part of each CDR3. A D gene is named only where the DNA matches it firmly. Rows give clone size only sometimes, using once, few, many, or a class for an expanded clone.

>TRBV19|many|TRBJ2-2|12|NA
CASSIAPGELFF
TGTGCCAGTAGTATAGCCCCCGGGGAGCTGTTTTTT
>TRBV7-6|many|TRBJ2-3|16|TRBD2
CASSSGLAIITDTQYF
TGTGCCAGCAGCTCAGGACTAGCGATAATCACAGATACGCAGTATTTT
>TRBV7-6|many|TRBJ1-5|15|NA
CASSLGSNSNQPQHF
TGTGCCAGCAGCTTAGGTTCGAATAGCAATCAGCCCCAGCATTTT
>TRBV27|few|TRBJ1-2|12|TRBD1
CASTTGGHGYTF
TGTGCCAGCACCACAGGGGGCCATGGCTACACCTTC
>TRBV4-1|many|TRBJ2-2|18|NA
CASSPEASLGASVGELFF
TGCGCCAGCAGCCCAGAAGCATCGTTAGGGGCGTCTGTCGGGGAGCTGTTTTTT
>TRBV6-1|many|TRBJ1-1|15|TRBD1
CASSARTGMNTEAFF
TGTGCCAGCAGTGCAAGGACAGGAATGAACACTGAAGCTTTCTTT
>TRBV19|many|TRBJ1-1|14|NA
CASSIGGGGTEAFF
TGTGCCAGTAGTATTGGGGGGGGAGGAACTGAAGCTTTCTTT
>TRBV4-1|many|TRBJ2-7|15|NA
CASSQVWDTVYEQYF
TGCGCCAGCAGCCAAGTATGGGACACGGTCTACGAGCAGTACTTC
>TRBV3-1|many|TRBJ2-2|16|TRBD2
CASSLSGTSYTGELFF
TGTGCCAGCAGCCTAAGCGGGACTTCCTACACCGGGGAGCTGTTTTTT
>TRBV4-3|many|TRBJ1-4|15|TRBD1
CASSRGTGVDEKLFF
TGCGCCAGCAGCCGAGGGACAGGGGTAGACGAAAAACTGTTTTTT
>TRBV12-3/TRBV12-4|NA|TRBJ1-4|17|NA
CASSRLSERESPEKLFF
TGTGCCAGCAGTAGATTGAGTGAGAGGGAGTCACCTGAAAAACTGTTTTTT
>TRBV6-1|many|TRBJ1-5|14|NA
CASSGGADDQPQHF
TGTGCCAGCAGTGGCGGGGCCGACGATCAGCCCCAGCATTTT
>TRBV28|many|TRBJ1-5|15|TRBD1
CASSQTGVRNQPQHF
TGTGCCAGCAGCCAAACAGGGGTTCGCAATCAGCCCCAGCATTTT
>TRBV4-1|many|TRBJ1-2|13|NA
CASSQVGDDGYTF
TGCGCCAGCAGCCAAGTAGGGGATGATGGCTACACCTTC
>TRBV7-9|many|TRBJ1-1|15|NA
CASSSPGQGRTEAFF
TGTGCCAGCAGCTCCCCTGGGCAGGGGAGGACTGAAGCTTTCTTT
>TRBV2|NA|TRBJ2-7|13|TRBD2
CARGTSFSAEQYF
TGTGCCAGAGGGACTAGCTTCTCGGCCGAGCAGTACTTC
>TRBV9|many|TRBJ1-1|13|NA
CASSQGGYSEAFF
TGTGCCAGCAGCCAAGGGGGGTACTCTGAAGCTTTCTTT
>TRBV19|many|TRBJ2-5|14|TRBD1
CASRGQGQQETQYF
TGTGCCAGTAGGGGCCAGGGACAGCAAGAGACCCAGTACTTC
>TRBV27|NA|TRBJ2-2|14|TRBD2
CASRGGYFPGELFF
TGTGCCAGCAGGGGGGGGTACTTCCCCGGGGAGCTGTTTTTT
>TRBV9|many|TRBJ2-2|16|TRBD2
CASSPRTRALPGELFF
TGTGCCAGCAGCCCTAGGACTAGGGCCCTCCCCGGGGAGCTGTTTTTT
>TRBV13|many|TRBJ2-5|14|NA
CASSLGLARETQYF
TGTGCCAGCAGCTTGGGCCTAGCCCGAGAGACCCAGTACTTC
>TRBV7-9|many|TRBJ2-3|15|TRBD1
CASSKTGSGTDTQYF
TGTGCCAGCAGCAAGACAGGGTCGGGCACAGATACGCAGTATTTT
>TRBV12-3/TRBV12-4|NA|TRBJ2-3|14|NA
CASSSWGSTDTQYF
TGTGCCAGCAGTTCTTGGGGGAGCACAGATACGCAGTATTTT
>TRBV20-1|NA|TRBJ2-7|15|NA
CSARGRTPQPYEQYF
TGCAGTGCTAGAGGAAGGACTCCACAGCCCTACGAGCAGTACTTC
>TRBV10-1|many|TRBJ2-3|14|NA
CASSEGTSTDTQYF
TGCGCCAGCAGTGAAGGAACTAGCACAGATACGCAGTATTTT
>TRBV9|many|TRBJ2-3|14|TRBD1
CASSVGQGVDTQYF
TGTGCCAGCAGCGTCGGACAGGGCGTAGATACGCAGTATTTT
>TRBV28|NA|TRBJ1-2|16|TRBD1
CASSSPRQGFHYGYTF
TGTGCCAGCAGTTCCCCCCGACAGGGCTTCCACTATGGCTACACCTTC
>TRBV4-1|many|TRBJ1-1|13|NA
CASSPAGNTEAFF
TGCGCCAGCAGCCCCGCCGGGAACACTGAAGCTTTCTTT
>TRBV27|once|TRBJ1-3|11|NA
CASVWGSTIYF
TGTGCCAGCGTATGGGGAAGCACCATATATTTT
>TRBV7-9|few|TRBJ1-2|15|NA
CASSLSGAANYGYTF
TGTGCCAGCAGTCTTTCAGGTGCAGCTAACTATGGCTACACCTTC
>TRBV3-2|few|TRBJ1-5|19|NA
CASSPRLQIGHLFSQPQHF
TGTGCCAGCAGCCCCCGTTTGCAGATCGGGCATCTTTTTTCTCAGCCCCAGCATTTT
>TRBV29-1|many|TRBJ2-4|15|NA
CSVRGSSSGKNIQYF
TGCAGCGTTCGTGGGTCATCCTCTGGCAAAAACATTCAGTACTTC
>TRBV6-1|many|TRBJ1-2|14|TRBD1
CASRYFGTVYGYTF
TGTGCCAGCAGGTATTTTGGGACAGTCTATGGCTACACCTTC
>TRBV7-2|many|TRBJ2-7|13|NA
CASSFYAGYEQYF
TGTGCCAGCAGCTTCTACGCGGGGTACGAGCAGTACTTC